This T cell receptor (beta chain) was obtained from a study of T cell repertoires in cytomegalovirus infection. For the study at large: Public TCR beta signature analysis indicated the presence of both CMV infection and matching HLA type.

CDR1 and CDR2 from the germline V gene are MNHEY and SMNVEV (reference sequence). The length of the CDR3 is 15 residues. The V end was cut by 6 bases, the J end by 4 bases, with 16 bases between. TCRdb analysed the reads with MiXCR anew, one entry per CDR3 protein. The data show around 300,000 distinct CDR3 sequences, with 22% seen just once and approximately 20% held by the top ten. Study-wide results and limits: Carriers of CMV and the relevant HLA type were discriminated by public TCR beta frequency.

Concerning this clonotype: As yet, its antigen is unknown.

The starting material was cultured PBMCs, obtained from culture after CMV antigen stimulation. The sequence derives from a human donor in good health (CMV status not recorded). Some clones in this sample may be carry-over from other donors' samples. The chain recombines TRBV27 with TRBJ1-3; possibly TRBD1 for D (5 bases). The DNA for the CDR3 is TGTGCCAGCAGCCAGAGGGGCAGGGCCGGAAACACCATATATTTT. Translating gives CASSQRGRAGNTIYF.